This TCR beta chain originates from a study of T cell responses to AZD1222 COVID-19 vaccine (dated by TCRdb to about 2021). For the study in its entirety: A total of approximately 250 trial participants underwent TCR sequencing, of whom about 200 had received two doses of AZD1222 and around 25 had received two doses of the MenACWY control vaccine. Trial participants were enrolled by age into subgroups of 18-55, 56-69 and 70-plus years, and roughly 150, 30 and 60 TCR-sequenced participants, respectively, were included in these subgroups.

For this clone: Its cognate antigen has yet to be identified. Base-call qualities are not available, and no considerably larger clone is one nucleotide away.

Results the study describes overall, beyond this receptor: Conclusions about previously exposed vaccinees are limited, since just a handful of AZD1222 recipients were seropositive for SARS-CoV-2 at baseline. The whole spike protein was spanned by vaccine-associated CD4 TCRs, and dominant responses were seen in regions 160-218 and 743-854. A significant rise in spike-specific TCR breadth and depth was observed after two AZD1222 doses relative to day 0 and relative to MenACWY recipients. In the small 56-69-year group, the increase in depth fell short of significance, most likely because of low power. No day 14 peak-response samples were available, so repertoires were characterized only after the peak T cell response. Reportedly, close to half of the unique spike-specific TCRs recognized epitopes lying outside the regions that are mutated in the B.1.351 and B.1.1.7 variants. Most participants were white British and females outnumbered males, and the authors suggested that clonal diversity may have been underestimated.

The CDR3 regions of human TCRbeta chains were subjected to immunosequencing. Under the source paper's analysis protocol: Repertoire TCRs were matched against a reference library of SARS-CoV-2-specific TCRs generated with the MIRA antigen-specificity platform. Breadth was defined as the fraction of unique TCRs that were SARS-CoV-2-associated, and depth was defined as the fraction of total T cells that were SARS-CoV-2-associated. Using the MIRA data, every spike-specific TCR was mapped to the spike region that the TCR reacted to and assigned to either a CD4 or a CD8 class. Log10-transformed breadth and depth values were compared by one-way ANOVA with Sidak's multiple comparisons tests. In its TCRdb copy, this immuneACCESS table keeps in-frame sequences only and misses some clones. Where compared with another copy, unresolved V genes explain less than half of these, and the others have no known cause. The V and J calls and clone size were taken over from that table, and D and trimming were inferred from the DNA. The table for this sample lists about 270,000 clones; 90% to 95% of them were counted only once. Together, the top ten hold 0.55% of the sample.

CDR1 and CDR2 (LGHNA, YSLEER) derive from the germline V gene. Measured from the cysteine to the phenylalanine, the CDR3 is 18 residues long. CDR3 DNA only is kept here, 54 bases in frame from base 1. V is shortened by 1 base, J by 0 bases, and the region joining them spans 16 bases. The time point label here, explained by the study, means: about 28 days (+/-7) after the second vaccine dose. AZD1222 recipients with second doses at about 4 weeks or about 12 weeks were pooled, because spike-specific TCR depth and breadth did not differ between schedules. Vaccinee samples were obtained from the UK trials COV001 and COV002, which included a single-blind randomized controlled phase 2/3 trial of AZD1222 (ChAdOx1 nCoV-19) in healthy adults. For TCRbeta chain sequencing, PBMC samples from trial participants were taken at day 0 and at day 28 after the second dose.

The sample was peripheral blood, taken 28 days after the second AZD1222 dose. The rearrangement combines TRBV4-3 with TRBJ2-4; TRBD2 is perhaps the D gene, given 6 matching bases. This TCR was recovered from an adult who received the AZD1222 COVID-19 vaccine. The CDR3 protein: CASSQGRGGGLAKNIQYF. Read as DNA, the sequence is TGCGCCAGCAGCCAAGGGAGGGGTGGCGGACTAGCCAAAAACATTCAGTACTTC.